Below are 22 T cell receptor beta chains sequenced from a single sample in a study of blood T cell repertoires in COVID-19. Libraries were prepared by immunoSEQ multiplex PCR; TCRdb keeps only in-frame clonotypes and omits some of them. The sample contains under 110,000 clones, approximately 80% of which appear only once. The specimen sequenced was peripheral blood. The receptors were gathered from a man older than 75 with COVID-19, enrolled during active disease.

The V gene is TRBV6-5, the J gene TRBJ2-1; 8 bases are a match to TRBD2. The length of the CDR3 is 16 residues. CDR1 is MNHEY, CDR2 SVGAGI, per germline. After removal of 2 bases from V and 7 bases from J, the junction contained 10 bases not matched to a gene. The CDR3: CASSYRSGKGRNEQFF. CDR3 nucleotide sequence: TGTGCCAGCAGTTACCGTAGCGGGAAAGGTAGGAATGAGCAGTTCTTC.

The chain is built from TRBV5-1 and TRBJ1-3, with D possibly TRBD1 on 6 matching bases. Deletions cut 2 bases from V and 4 bases from J, with 10 bases between. Germline CDR1 and CDR2: SGHRS and YFSETQ. The CDR3 has 14 residues. CDR3 loop: CASSLMTGGNTIYF. CDR3 DNA sequence: TGCGCCAGCAGCTTAATGACAGGAGGAAACACCATATATTTT.

The chain has TRBV5-1 and TRBJ2-1; a weak D match, TRBD2 (6 bases). The CDR3 contains 13 residues. Germline V gene lookup returns CDR1 SGHRS and CDR2 YFSETQ. The V end lost 4 bases, the J end lost 10 bases, and 15 bases lay between the germline ends. CDR3 DNA: TGCGCCAGCAGCCCCCCCGGGACTCCCGAGCAGTTCTTC. As protein: CASSPPGTPEQFF.

This sequence joins TRBV9 and TRBJ2-5; TRBD2 agrees at 7 bases. Trimming at V came to 3 bases and at J to 4 bases, leaving 12 bases not matched to a gene. Germline CDR1 reads SGDLS; CDR2 reads YYNGEE. The CDR3 has 16 amino acids. DNA for the CDR3: TGTGCCAGCAGCGGGAGGTGGGAGGGTCGGCGAGAGACCCAGTACTTC. It translates to CASSGRWEGRRETQYF.

This clone was counted only a few times. V usage is TRBV28 and J usage is TRBJ1-4; 9 bases map to TRBD1. This CDR3 spans 14 amino acids. J lost 8 bases, V lost 3 bases, and 4 bases had no gene match. From germline, CDR1 is MDHEN and CDR2 SYDVKM. The CDR3 DNA reads TGTGCCAGCAGTTTCCCGACAGGGGGGGAAAAACTGTTTTTT. This gives the protein CASSFPTGGEKLFF.

This chain uses TRBV7-8 with TRBJ2-1; TRBD2 might be the D (5 bases). V dropped 3 bases and J dropped 9 bases, with 6 bases sitting between them. Per germline, CDR1 SGHVS and CDR2 FQNEAQ. The length of the CDR3 is 11 residues. CDR3 nucleotide sequence: TGTGCCAGCAGCTTGGCGGGTGAGCAGTTCTTC. Translating it yields CASSLAGEQFF.

The chain employs TRBV4-1 and TRBJ2-3; TRBD2 matches 7 bases. The CDR3 is 16 residues long. Losses at the gene ends were 1 base for V and 3 bases for J; bases not matched to a gene: 7. CDR1 MGHRA and CDR2 YSYEKL come from the germline V gene. This CDR3 reads CASSQVSLAETDTQYF. CDR3 nucleotide sequence: TGCGCCAGCAGCCAAGTGTCGCTAGCGGAAACAGATACGCAGTATTTT.

J is TRBJ2-2 and V is TRBV19, with TRBD1 matching 10 bases. CDR1 and CDR2 from the germline V gene are LNHDA and SQIVND (reference sequence). J gave up 3 bases and V 3 bases, and 4 bases lay outside the gene matches. The CDR3 is 16 residues long. CDR3 nucleotides: TGTGCCAGTAGTATGAAGGACAGGGGGTACACCGGGGAGCTGTTTTTT. Amino acids: CASSMKDRGYTGELFF.

The CDR3 is CASTGTSEQFF. The DNA of the CDR3 is TGTGCCAGCACGGGGACAAGTGAGCAGTTCTTC. V is TRBV6-5 and J is TRBJ2-1, with D tentatively TRBD1 (6 bases). Germline-derived CDR1 and CDR2 are MNHEY and SVGAGI. V was shortened by 7 bases and J by 9 bases, with 10 bases between the two germline ends. The CDR3 has 11 residues.

This clone has just a few counts. The V call is TRBV28, the J call TRBJ1-1; D unresolved. This CDR3 region has 12 residues. The V and J ends lost 2 bases and 6 bases respectively, with 7 bases between them. Per the germline V gene, CDR1 is MDHEN and CDR2 is SYDVKM. For the CDR3, the DNA is TGTGCCAGCAGTTTACGCGTCGCTGAAGCTTTCTTT. It specifies CASSLRVAEAFF.

The V gene is TRBV27, the J gene TRBJ2-3; 8 nucleotides agree with TRBD2. Unmatched junction bases numbered 5, after V lost 6 bases and J lost 0 bases. Germline loops: CDR1 MNHEY, CDR2 SMNVEV (reference sequence). This CDR3 spans 15 amino acids. CDR3 loop: CASSPGLASTDTQYF. CDR3 nucleotides: TGTGCCAGCAGCCCAGGACTAGCAAGCACAGATACGCAGTATTTT.

The chain has TRBV7-6 and TRBJ2-2, with TRBD1 identical over 8 bases. Germline assignment: CDR1 SGHVS and CDR2 FNYEAQ. The CDR3 length is 16 residues. After removal of 3 bases from V and 0 bases from J, the junction contained 3 bases not matched to a gene. The CDR3 reads CASSLETGANTGELFF. The CDR3 DNA reads as TGTGCCAGCAGCTTGGAGACAGGGGCGAACACCGGGGAGCTGTTTTTT.

V is TRBV25-1 and J is TRBJ1-2; possibly TRBD1 for D (5 bases). V was clipped by 1 base and J by 4 bases, with 13 bases between them. The V gene's germline CDR1 is MGHDK and CDR2 SYGVNS. The CDR3 extends over 15 amino acids. The CDR3 DNA reads as TGTGCCAGCAGTGAATTTTCAGGGCAAGCCTATGGCTACACCTTC. Protein: CASSEFSGQAYGYTF.

The V call is TRBV12-2, the J call TRBJ1-1; TRBD1 is the table's D call and was not checked against the DNA. TRBV12-2 is a pseudogene. The CDR3 covers 18 residues. In nucleotides, the CDR3 is TGTGCAAGTCGCTTACTACAGGGGTTCGGGTTCCCTTACACTGAAGCTTTCTTT. Amino acids: CASRLLQGFGFPYTEAFF.

The rearrangement uses TRBV28 and TRBJ2-5; TRBD1 matches at 7 bases. V shed 3 bases, J shed 1 base, and the junction held 8 bases outside the gene matches. The germline CDR1 and CDR2 sequences are MDHEN and SYDVKM. This CDR3 contains 16 residues. The CDR3 bases are TGTGCCAGCAGTTTTTGGGGCAGGGGGATCCAAGAGACCCAGTACTTC. Translating it yields CASSFWGRGIQETQYF.

Here the CDR3 DNA reads TGTGCCAGCAGTAAAGCAGGGGACAGCCCGAACACCGGGGAGCTGTTTTTT. Protein sequence: CASSKAGDSPNTGELFF. This chain joins TRBV27 and TRBJ2-2; TRBD1 agrees at 7 bases. After removal of 5 bases from V and 0 bases from J, the junction contained 9 bases not matched to a gene. The length of the CDR3 is 17 residues. Looked up from germline, CDR1 is MNHEY and CDR2 is SMNVEV (reference sequence).

V is TRBV15 and J is TRBJ1-4, with D perhaps TRBD1 (6 bases). CDR1 and CDR2 from the germline V gene are LNHNV and YYDKDF (reference sequence). Trimming pared 0 bases from V and 5 bases from J, leaving 10 bases between. This CDR3 contains 15 residues. The CDR3 DNA reads as TGTGCCACCAGCAGAGAGACAGGAGGAAATGAAAAACTGTTTTTT. The encoded protein is CATSRETGGNEKLFF.

This clone has only a few counts. The chain has TRBV20-1 and TRBJ2-3; D gene uncertain. Trimming shortened V by 3 bases and J by 3 bases, and 7 bases separated the two germline ends. CDR3 length: 12 amino acids. Germline V gives CDR1 DFQATT, CDR2 SNEGSKA (reference sequence). The chain's CDR3 is CSASPQTDTQYF. Written as DNA, the CDR3 is TGCAGTGCTAGTCCTCAGACAGATACGCAGTATTTT.

The gene calls are TRBV4-2 and TRBJ2-1; TRBD2 is a possible D gene (6 bases). Germline V gives CDR1 LGHNA, CDR2 YNFKEQ. The germline V and J ends were trimmed by 0 bases and 2 bases, with 11 bases remaining between them. The CDR3 has 16 residues. The CDR3 DNA reads as TGTGCCAGCAGCCAAGATTTCCTAGCGCCCTACAATGAGCAGTTCTTC. Translation: CASSQDFLAPYNEQFF.

The CDR3 DNA is TGTGCCAGCAGCCAAGCACAGGGTTCTATCTACGAGCAGTACTTC. Protein sequence: CASSQAQGSIYEQYF. The chain is built from TRBV3-1 (or the pseudogene TRBV3-2) and TRBJ2-7, with D perhaps TRBD1 (6 bases). Trimming removed 1 base from V and 3 bases from J, with 13 bases in between. The CDR3 is 15 residues long. In germline, CDR1 is LGHDT, CDR2 YNNKEL (reference sequence).

The V call is TRBV2, the J call TRBJ2-7; 11 bases match TRBD1. The CDR3 totals 16 residues. V trimming: 3 bases; J trimming: 1 base; junction bases outside the gene matches: 5. The germline V gene encodes CDR1 SNHLY and CDR2 FYNNEI. The chain's CDR3 is CASSDPGQGVSYEQYF. CDR3 DNA sequence: TGTGCCAGCAGTGACCCGGGACAGGGGGTGTCCTACGAGCAGTACTTC.

The V and J genes are TRBV6-5 and TRBJ2-3; D may be TRBD1 (6 bases). This CDR3 has 13 amino acids. V gave up 4 bases and J gave up 4 bases, with 9 bases separating them. Germline CDR1 is MNHEY and CDR2 is SVGAGI. The CDR3 region has the DNA TGTGCCAGCAGTTTAGGGGGTCCAGATACGCAGTATTTT. Its protein product is CASSLGGPDTQYF.